This entry is about one T cell receptor beta chain. Its antigen is currently unknown. This sample was included in a study of monozygotic twins with inflammatory bowel disease. Germline loops: CDR1 MNHEY, CDR2 SVGEGT. This CDR3 contains 13 residues. Each UMI harboured a 6-nucleotide sample barcode and was appended via template switching. TCRdb derives one entry per CDR3 protein from the 5' RACE reads, leaving out DNA. The table gives about 350,000 distinct CDR3 sequences; the top ten clones make up around 2% of it. General study points: Limited power may explain why concordant and discordant twins showed no difference in repertoire similarity. Other individuals had fewer clonotypes in common with IBD patients than with healthy twins, especially with disease activity.

The sequence was obtained from a human donor with ulcerative colitis or Crohn's disease, or a healthy co-twin of an affected twin (not recorded which). The genes are TRBV6-2 or TRBV6-3 and TRBJ2-1. Specimen: blood. The CDR3 loop is CSSTNPTPNEQFF.